This T cell receptor beta chain emerged from a study of technical replicates of blood from a few donors. Data came from immunoSEQ multiplex PCR; TCRdb stores just in-frame clones and leaves some out. The table shows more than 90,000 clones, with 85% to 95% occurring only once. V shed 3 bases and J shed 3 bases, with 15 bases lying between them. CDR1 and CDR2 from the germline V gene are MNHNY and SVGAGI (reference sequence). The CDR3 is 15 amino acids. The clonotype originates from a human donor in good health. The rearrangement links TRBV6-6 to TRBJ2-7; D possibly corresponds to TRBD1 (6 bases). The source material was T cells isolated from PBMCs. In DNA form, the CDR3 reads TGTGCCAGCAGTTATAGCGCAGGGGAAGGCTACGAGCAGTACTTC. This gives the protein CASSYSAGEGYEQYF.